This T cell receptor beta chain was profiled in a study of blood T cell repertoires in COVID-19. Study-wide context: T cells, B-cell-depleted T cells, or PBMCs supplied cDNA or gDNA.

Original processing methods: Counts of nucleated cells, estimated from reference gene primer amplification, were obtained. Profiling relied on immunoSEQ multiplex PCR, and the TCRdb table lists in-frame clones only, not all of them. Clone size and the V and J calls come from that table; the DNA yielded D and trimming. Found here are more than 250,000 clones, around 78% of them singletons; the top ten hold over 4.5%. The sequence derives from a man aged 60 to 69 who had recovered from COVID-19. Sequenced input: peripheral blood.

DNA of the CDR3: TGTGCCAGCAGCATCCGACAACCAACTAATGAAAAACTGTTTTTT. Translation: CASSIRQPTNEKLFF. The chain uses TRBV3-1 (or the pseudogene TRBV3-2) and TRBJ1-4, with D hard to call. This CDR3 spans 15 amino acids. The germline gives CDR1 LGHDT, CDR2 YNNKEL (reference sequence). The V and J ends lost 5 bases and 0 bases respectively, with 10 bases between them.